One T cell receptor (beta chain) is described in this entry. This sample is part of a study of control samples from healthy donors and cancer patients. V lost 0 bases and J lost 1; bases outside the gene matches: 2. CDR1 is SGHRS, CDR2 YFSETQ, per germline. This CDR3 region has 16 residues. Here immunoSEQ multiplex PCR was the method, and the copy in TCRdb shows in-frame clones only, minus some. The sample lists about 53,000 clones; roughly nine tenths were seen once. This chain uses TRBV5-1 with TRBJ1-4, with 8 bases that match TRBD1. Sequences were obtained from PBMCs. The sequence was collected from a man in his sixties with head and neck cancer. DNA of the CDR3: TGCGCCAGCAGCTTGGTACAGGGGGAAACTAATGAAAAACTGTTTTTT. Translated: CASSLVQGETNEKLFF. The full variable domain, with the rest looked up from reference TRBV5-1 and TRBJ1-4, is KAGVTQTPRYLIKTRGQQVTLSCSPISGHRSVSWYQQTPGQGLQFLFEYFSETQRNKGNFPGRFSGRQFSNSRSEMNVSTLELGDSALYLCASSLVQGETNEKLFFGSGTQLSVL.